This entry is about one T cell receptor beta chain. Its recognized antigen is unknown. Qualities for individual bases were not recorded, and no much larger clone is one base off. This sample is drawn from a study of PD-1 blockade in classical Hodgkin lymphoma (dated by TCRdb to the early 2020s). Background on the whole study: Nivolumab dosing was 3 mg/kg intravenously every 2 weeks, continuing until either disease progression or unacceptable toxicity. The study used TCR beta sequencing and CyTOF to define a peripheral blood immune signature of response to PD-1 blockade in classical Hodgkin lymphoma. The investigation overall reported the following: By C4D1, a significant rise was seen in CD4+ TCR diversity but not in CD8+ TCR diversity (p=0.0027 vs p=0.16), and the rise was most apparent among complete responders (p=0.02). Baseline diversity similar to that of newly diagnosed patients was observed in trial patients achieving complete response, whereas significantly lower diversity was observed in partial responders and progressors. The study was restricted to a single clinical trial cohort, and the causes of repertoire differences, possibly disease activity or prior therapy, were left undefined. Patients starting nivolumab less than 1 year after ASCT had lower diversity and were excluded from later analyses to avoid confounding by immune reconstitution. Newly diagnosed patients were reported to have lower baseline TCR diversity than healthy donors, and relapsed/refractory patients were reported to have lower baseline TCR diversity still.

Per the publication, the time point label means: cycle 4 day 1 (C4D1), after more than five weeks of nivolumab. Relapse after autologous stem cell transplantation had occurred in all trial patients, and cohorts A, B and C were distinguished by prior brentuximab vedotin exposure. Using a Miltenyi CD8+ T cell isolation kit, CD8+ T cells were purified from thawed PBMCs through magnetic negative selection. The trial cohort was composed of some 57 patients with relapsed/refractory classical Hodgkin lymphoma, for whom complete response, partial response or progressive disease was recorded as best overall response. Single-agent nivolumab was administered to trial patients in the multi-cohort phase II CheckMate 205 trial. Best overall response was determined by an independent review committee according to the 2007 International Working Group response criteria. Trial PBMCs were obtained immediately prior to nivolumab initiation (C1D1) and on therapy at cycle 2 day 1 and cycle 4 day 1. Peripheral blood was collected in 8 mL Vacutainer Cell Preparation Tubes, from which PBMCs were isolated by centrifugation and then cryopreserved. Purified CD4+ and CD8+ fractions were prepared only for cases where an additional PBMC sample was available. Magnetically labelled cells were depleted on LS columns in a quadroMACS separator, and the flow-through was collected as the purified fraction.

V is reduced by 8 bases and J by 5 bases, leaving a spacing of 15 bases between them. The germline V gene yields MGHDK for CDR1 and SYGVNS for CDR2. Reading from cysteine to phenylalanine, the CDR3 counts 13 amino acids. Kept here is only the CDR3 DNA, which spans 39 bases and is read in frame from base 1. Genomic DNA was isolated using the Qiagen DNeasy kit from unsorted PBMCs as well as from negatively selected CD4+ and CD8+ fractions. TCR beta CDR3 regions were amplified by immunoSEQ multiplex PCR using primers annealing to V and J segments. A synthetic immune receptor repertoire was used to minimize amplification bias, and remaining bias was computationally removed after sequencing. The original pipeline was this. Custom Python scripts were used to quantify repertoire diversity as the Shannon entropy index. Unsorted, CD4+ and CD8+ repertoires were analyzed separately, except in combined analyses where CD4+ and CD8+ sequences were merged in silico. A clone counted as expanded when the clone's frequency after treatment rose at least 2-fold relative to C1D1, and clones undetected at baseline were given a pseudocount of 0.5. Clones with 0 or 1 copy at C1D1 were defined as singleton clones, while clones with 2 or more copies were defined as non-singleton clones. Clones expanded in unsorted samples were labelled as CD4+, CD8+ or unknown by matching protein sequences in sorted samples from the same patient. Wilcoxon tests on paired samples were used to test changes in diversity from C1D1 to C4D1. The source is immuneACCESS, and TCRdb retained only in-frame sequences with V and J called. Part of the clones is not carried over; for the studies checked, unresolved V genes explain less than half of this, and the remainder is unexplained. That table gives V, J and clone size, and the DNA gave D and trimming. This sample comprises about 10,000 clones, over 65% of them detected only once. Of the sample, 9.5% to 13% falls within the top ten clones.

Sequencing was performed on CD8+ T cells from blood, taken before the fourth cycle of nivolumab. The chain employs TRBV25-1 and TRBJ1-1, with a tentative D gene TRBD1 over 5 matching bases. The sequence was collected from a human donor with classical Hodgkin lymphoma. The DNA is as follows: TGTGCCAGCTCCTTCGGAGGGGTGACTGAAGCTTTCTTT. The encoded protein is CASSFGGVTEAFF.